Below, 16 T cell receptor beta chains from the same sample are listed, as sequenced in a study of control samples from healthy donors and cancer patients. Some clones are missing from TCRdb's copy, which holds only in-frame ones; the method was immunoSEQ multiplex PCR. Here the sample spans around 50,000 clones, roughly 96% being singletons. The sequencing sample was made of blood. These TCRs come from a man aged 25 to 40 in good health.

This clone was recorded only once. This chain uses TRBV7-3 with TRBJ1-3, with D uncertain. Germline CDR1 is SGHTA and CDR2 is FQGTGA. V was pared by 2 bases and J by 1 base, with 6 bases between. CDR3 length: 14 residues. The CDR3: CASSLDASGNTIYF. Written as DNA, the CDR3 is TGTGCCAGCAGCTTAGACGCATCTGGAAACACCATATATTTT.

The chain couples TRBV10-3 to TRBJ1-1; TRBD1 aligns across 7 bases. Germline V gene data show CDR1 as ENHRY and CDR2 as SYGVKD. The length of the CDR3 is 12 residues. J was trimmed by 5 bases and V by 10 bases; bases with no gene match: 7. CDR3 DNA sequence: TGTGCCACCAGGGACAGCTCTACTGAAGCTTTCTTT. It translates to CATRDSSTEAFF.

The chain is built from TRBV10-3 and TRBJ2-3; 8 nucleotides line up with TRBD2. Germline CDR1 reads ENHRY; CDR2 reads SYGVKD. Trimming at V came to 9 bases and at J to 6 bases, leaving 5 bases not matched to a gene. This CDR3 comprises 12 residues. CDR3: CAIRAGGDTQYF. In DNA, the CDR3 is TGTGCCATAAGGGCGGGAGGCGATACGCAGTATTTT.

V gene TRBV29-1 combines with J gene TRBJ1-4, with 7 bases fitting TRBD1. The CDR3 length is 16 residues. The trim removed 4 bases at V and 0 bases at J, leaving 8 bases unmatched. Germline V lookup: CDR1 SQVTM, CDR2 ANQGSEA. This CDR3 is CSVAPYGTATNEKLFF. The CDR3 DNA sequence: TGCAGCGTTGCCCCATACGGGACAGCAACTAATGAAAAACTGTTTTTT.

The V call is TRBV7-2, the J call TRBJ2-3; 11 bases match TRBD2. J lost 4 bases, V lost 1 base, and 4 bases had no gene match. Germline CDR1 reads SGHTA; CDR2 reads FQGNSA. The CDR3 runs to 16 residues. The CDR3 sequence: CASSLVAGGPADTQYF. CDR3 sequence (DNA): TGTGCCAGCAGCTTAGTAGCGGGAGGGCCCGCAGATACGCAGTATTTT. Using reference TRBV7-2 and TRBJ2-3 for the parts outside the CDR3, the full variable domain is GAGVSQSPSNKVTEKGKDVELRCDPISGHTALYWYRQSLGQGLEFLIYFQGNSAPDKSGLPSDRFSAERTGGSVSTLTIQRTQQEDSAVYLCASSLVAGGPADTQYFGPGTRLTVL.

The gene calls are TRBV3-1 (or the pseudogene TRBV3-2) and TRBJ2-7; D uncertain. Germline V gene sequence: CDR1 LGHDT, CDR2 YNNKEL (reference sequence). Between the trimmed V and J ends, which lost 1 base and 0 bases, there was a span of 7 bases. The CDR3 has 14 residues. The CDR3 DNA reads TGTGCCAGCAGCCAAGTTCCCATCTCCTACGAGCAGTACTTC. Protein: CASSQVPISYEQYF.

The J gene is TRBJ2-1, the V gene TRBV28, with 8 bases lining up with TRBD2. Germline V CDR1 and CDR2: MDHEN, SYDVKM. V gave up 1 base and J gave up 2 bases; unmatched junction bases: 4. The CDR3 length is 16 residues. The CDR3: CASSLLTSATYNEQFF. Here the CDR3 DNA reads TGTGCCAGCAGTTTATTGACTAGCGCTACCTACAATGAGCAGTTCTTC.

This clone appeared a single time. The chain is built from TRBV19 and TRBJ1-4, with TRBD1 matching 7 bases. V lost 2 bases to trimming and J lost 3 bases; unmatched junction nucleotides: 3. Germline V gives CDR1 LNHDA, CDR2 SQIVND (reference sequence). This CDR3 is 15 amino acids long. The CDR3 DNA reads TGTGCCAGTAGTATAAACAGGGGTCCTAATGAAAAACTGTTTTTT. Translated: CASSINRGPNEKLFF.

The rearrangement links TRBV28 to TRBJ1-5, with D possibly being TRBD1 (6 bases). CDR1 is MDHEN and CDR2 is SYDVKM in the germline V gene. The length of the CDR3 is 14 residues. The CDR3 is CAGGPGLSNQPQHF. CDR3 bases: TGTGCAGGGGGGCCAGGACTTAGCAATCAGCCCCAGCATTTT.

V and J are TRBV7-8 and TRBJ2-2, with 7 bases lining up with TRBD1. Trimming at V came to 5 bases and at J to 5 bases, leaving 8 bases not matched to a gene. The CDR3 extends over 15 amino acids. The V gene's germline CDR1 is SGHVS and CDR2 FQNEAQ. Here the CDR3 DNA reads TGTGCCAGCAGCCCCACTCCGACAGGGACCGGGGAGCTGTTTTTT. As protein: CASSPTPTGTGELFF.

For the CDR3, the DNA is TGTGCCAGCAGTGCCGGAGTTCCTTCGAACACCGGGGAGCTGTTTTTT. Translating it yields CASSAGVPSNTGELFF. V usage is TRBV25-1 and J usage is TRBJ2-2; D remains unclear. The germline V and J ends were trimmed by 4 bases and 0 bases, with 12 bases remaining between them. From germline, CDR1 is MGHDK and CDR2 SYGVNS. The CDR3 consists of 16 residues.

The V gene is TRBV10-2, the J gene TRBJ1-4, with 7 bases identical to TRBD1. Germline assignment: CDR1 WSHSY and CDR2 SAAADI. CDR3 length: 16 residues. After removal of 3 bases from V and 3 bases from J, the junction contained 7 bases not matched to a gene. The CDR3 here is CASSDIRGWANEKLFF. The CDR3 coding sequence is TGCGCCAGCAGTGATATCAGGGGGTGGGCTAATGAAAAACTGTTTTTT.

The chain carries TRBV2 and TRBJ1-2, with D unresolved. CDR1 and CDR2 (germline): SNHLY, FYNNEI. Trimming removed 3 bases from V and 4 bases from J, with 15 bases in between. CDR3 length equals 15 residues. Here the CDR3 reads CASSEAVRSVYGYTF. The CDR3 region has the DNA TGTGCCAGCAGTGAGGCGGTCAGGTCGGTCTATGGCTACACCTTC. Combining the CDR3 with reference TRBV2 and TRBJ1-2 gives the whole variable domain EPEVTQTPSHQVTQMGQEVILRCVPISNHLYFYWYRQILGQKVEFLVSFYNNEISEKSEIFDDQFSVERPDGSNFTLKIRSTKLEDSAMYFCASSEAVRSVYGYTFGSGTRLTVV.

The chain is built from TRBV9 and TRBJ2-7; D call uncertain. V was cut by 0 bases and J by 3 bases, with 10 bases left in between. This CDR3 is built from 14 residues. CDR1 and CDR2 (germline): SGDLS, YYNGEE. DNA of the CDR3: TGTGCCAGCAGCGTAGGTGGCGGTGGCTACGAGCAGTACTTC. It encodes CASSVGGGGYEQYF.

The chain is built from TRBV6-2 or TRBV6-3 and TRBJ2-3; no clear D. V was shortened by 2 bases and J by 6 bases, with 6 bases between the two germline ends. This CDR3 has 12 amino acids. Germline loops: CDR1 MNHEY, CDR2 SVGEGT. The CDR3 loop is CASSYNLDTQYF. For the CDR3, the DNA is TGTGCCAGCAGTTACAATCTGGATACGCAGTATTTT.

V is TRBV6-6 and J is TRBJ1-5, with D perhaps TRBD1 (6 bases). This CDR3 is 14 amino acids long. Trimming shortened V by 6 bases and J by 3 bases, and 12 bases separated the two germline ends. Germline loops: CDR1 MNHNY, CDR2 SVGAGI (reference sequence). This CDR3 reads CASRNRDSNQPQHF. The CDR3 nucleotides read TGTGCCAGCAGAAACAGGGACTCCAATCAGCCCCAGCATTTT.